This TCR beta chain was identified during a study of T cell responses to AZD1222 COVID-19 vaccine. TCRdb's table, derived via immunoSEQ multiplex PCR, lists solely in-frame clones and lacks some. The sample lists more than 150,000 clones, less than 95% seen once, with about 0.6% in the top ten. On this clone: What it binds is not known.

The CDR3 is 14 amino acids. CDR1 is LNHDA and CDR2 is SQIVND in the germline V gene (reference sequence). V dropped 7 bases and J dropped 4; count of bases not matched to a gene: 8. The study, taken as a whole, reports: Receipt of two AZD1222 doses was followed by a rise in Spike-specific TCR breadth and depth.

The sample was peripheral blood, taken on day 0 of AZD1222 vaccination. The gene calls are TRBV19 and TRBJ1-1; 8 bases agree with TRBD1. The receptor comes from an adult in good health. CDR3: CASKGIQGVTEAFF. The CDR3 region has the DNA TGTGCCAGTAAGGGAATACAGGGGGTCACTGAAGCTTTCTTT. Full variable domain (outside the CDR3, taken from reference TRBV19 and TRBJ1-1): DGGITQSPKYLFRKEGQNVTLSCEQNLNHDAMYWYRQDPGQGLRLIYYSQIVNDFQKGDIAEGYSVSREKKESFPLTVTSAQKNPTAFYLCASKGIQGVTEAFFGQGTRLTVV.